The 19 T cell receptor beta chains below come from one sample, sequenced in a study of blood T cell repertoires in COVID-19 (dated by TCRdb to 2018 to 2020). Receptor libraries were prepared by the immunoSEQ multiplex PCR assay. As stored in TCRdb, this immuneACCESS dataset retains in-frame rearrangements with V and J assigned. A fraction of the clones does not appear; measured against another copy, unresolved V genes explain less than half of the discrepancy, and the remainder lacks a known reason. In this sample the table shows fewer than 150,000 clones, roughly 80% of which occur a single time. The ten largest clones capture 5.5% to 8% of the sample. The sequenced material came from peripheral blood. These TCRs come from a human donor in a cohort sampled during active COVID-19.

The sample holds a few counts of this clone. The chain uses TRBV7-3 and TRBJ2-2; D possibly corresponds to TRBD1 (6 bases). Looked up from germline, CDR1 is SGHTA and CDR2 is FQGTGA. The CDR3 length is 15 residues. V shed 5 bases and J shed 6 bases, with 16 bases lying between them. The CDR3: CASSQQGSWAGELFF. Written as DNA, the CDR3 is TGTGCCAGCAGCCAGCAGGGGTCTTGGGCCGGGGAGCTGTTTTTT.

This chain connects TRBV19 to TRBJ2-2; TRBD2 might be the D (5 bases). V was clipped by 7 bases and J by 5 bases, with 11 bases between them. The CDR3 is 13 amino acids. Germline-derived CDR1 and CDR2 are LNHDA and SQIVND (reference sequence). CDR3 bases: TGTGCCAGTACTCTCATAGCGACCGGGGAGCTGTTTTTT. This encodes CASTLIATGELFF.

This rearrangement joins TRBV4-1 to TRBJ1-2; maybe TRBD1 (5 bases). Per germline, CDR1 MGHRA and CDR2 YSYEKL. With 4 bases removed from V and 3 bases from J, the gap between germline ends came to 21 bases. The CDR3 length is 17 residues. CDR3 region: CASSLRPPQGLDYGYTF. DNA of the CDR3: TGCGCCAGCAGCCTACGGCCCCCCCAGGGATTAGACTATGGCTACACCTTC.

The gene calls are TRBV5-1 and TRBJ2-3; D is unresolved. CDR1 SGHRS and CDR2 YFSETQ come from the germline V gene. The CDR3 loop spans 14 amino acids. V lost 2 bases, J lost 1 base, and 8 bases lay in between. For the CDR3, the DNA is TGCGCCAGCAGCTTACAAGTTGGCACAGATACGCAGTATTTT. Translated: CASSLQVGTDTQYF.

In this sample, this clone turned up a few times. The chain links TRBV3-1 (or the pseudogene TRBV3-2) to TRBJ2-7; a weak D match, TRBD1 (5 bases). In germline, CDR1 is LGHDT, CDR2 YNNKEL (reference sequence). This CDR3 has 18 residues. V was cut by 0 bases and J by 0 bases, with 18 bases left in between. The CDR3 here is CASSQEISCRVISYEQYF. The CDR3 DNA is TGTGCCAGCAGCCAAGAGATTTCCTGCAGGGTAATCTCCTACGAGCAGTACTTC.

The CDR3 here is CASSQAGRDTQYF. The DNA for the CDR3 is TGTGCCAGCAGCCAAGCAGGAAGAGATACGCAGTATTTT. The rearrangement uses TRBV3-1 (or the pseudogene TRBV3-2) and TRBJ2-3, with D hard to call. This CDR3 spans 13 amino acids. Germline V CDR1 and CDR2: LGHDT, YNNKEL (reference sequence). Trimming stripped 1 base from V and 5 bases from J, with 7 bases between.

The DNA of the CDR3 is TGTGCCACCCATGGACAGGGCGAAATCTCTGGAAACACCATATATTTT. Translating gives CATHGQGEISGNTIYF. The chain couples TRBV10-3 to TRBJ1-3; 8 bases fit TRBD1. Losses at the gene ends were 10 bases for V and 0 bases for J; bases not matched to a gene: 11. This CDR3 region has 16 residues. Germline CDR1 reads ENHRY; CDR2 reads SYGVKD.

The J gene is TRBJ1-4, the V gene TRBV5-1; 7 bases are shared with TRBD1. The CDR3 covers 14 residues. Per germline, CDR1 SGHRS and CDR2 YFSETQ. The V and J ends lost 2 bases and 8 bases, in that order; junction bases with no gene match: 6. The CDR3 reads CASSFDRVKEKLFF. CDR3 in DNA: TGCGCCAGCAGCTTCGACAGGGTGAAGGAAAAACTGTTTTTT.

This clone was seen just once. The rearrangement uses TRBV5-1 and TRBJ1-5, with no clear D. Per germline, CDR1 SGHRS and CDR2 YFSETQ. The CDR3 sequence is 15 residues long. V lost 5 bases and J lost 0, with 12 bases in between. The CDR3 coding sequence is TGCGCCAGCAGGTCCAACCTAGATAGCAATCAGCCCCAGCATTTT. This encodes CASRSNLDSNQPQHF.

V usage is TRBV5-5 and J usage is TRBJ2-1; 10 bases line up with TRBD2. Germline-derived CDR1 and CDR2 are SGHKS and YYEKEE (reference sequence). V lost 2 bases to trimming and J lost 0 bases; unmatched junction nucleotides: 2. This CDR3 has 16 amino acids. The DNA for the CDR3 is TGTGCCAGCAGCTTTAGGACTAGCGGCTCCTACAATGAGCAGTTCTTC. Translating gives CASSFRTSGSYNEQFF. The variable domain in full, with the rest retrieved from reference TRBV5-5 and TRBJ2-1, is DAGVTQSPTHLIKTRGQQVTLRCSPISGHKSVSWYQQVLGQGPQFIFQYYEKEERGRGNFPDRFSARQFPNYSSELNVNALLLGDSALYLCASSFRTSGSYNEQFFGPGTRLTVL.

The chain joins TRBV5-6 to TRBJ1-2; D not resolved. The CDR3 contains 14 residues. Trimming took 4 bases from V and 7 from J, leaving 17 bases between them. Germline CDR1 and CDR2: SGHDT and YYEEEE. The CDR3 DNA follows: TGTGCCAGCAGCCCCGACGCGGGGTTATCTGGCTACACCTTC. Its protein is CASSPDAGLSGYTF.

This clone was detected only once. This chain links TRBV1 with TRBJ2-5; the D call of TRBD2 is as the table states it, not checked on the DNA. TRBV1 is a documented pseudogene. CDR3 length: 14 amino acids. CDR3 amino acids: CTSSQVRETETQYF. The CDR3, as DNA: TGCACCAGCAGCCAAGTCCGGGAAACGGAGACCCAGTACTTC.

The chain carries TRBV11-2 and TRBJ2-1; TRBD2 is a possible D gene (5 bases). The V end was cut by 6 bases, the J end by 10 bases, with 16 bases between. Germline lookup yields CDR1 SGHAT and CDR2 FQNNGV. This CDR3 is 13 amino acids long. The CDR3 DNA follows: TGTGCCAGCAGTGACCCCACGGGAAGGGAGCAGTTCTTC. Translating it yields CASSDPTGREQFF.

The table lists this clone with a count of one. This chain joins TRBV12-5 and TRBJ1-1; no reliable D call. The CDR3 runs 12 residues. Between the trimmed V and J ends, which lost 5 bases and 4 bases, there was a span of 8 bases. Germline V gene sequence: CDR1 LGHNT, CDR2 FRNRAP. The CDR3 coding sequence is TGTGCTAGTGGTCTCGAGCCCACTGAAGCTTTCTTT. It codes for CASGLEPTEAFF.

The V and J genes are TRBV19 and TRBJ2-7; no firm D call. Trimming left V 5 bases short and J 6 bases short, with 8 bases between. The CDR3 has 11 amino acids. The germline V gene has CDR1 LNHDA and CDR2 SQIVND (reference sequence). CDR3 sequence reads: CASSAASEQYF. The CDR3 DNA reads TGTGCCAGTAGTGCGGCCAGCGAGCAGTACTTC.

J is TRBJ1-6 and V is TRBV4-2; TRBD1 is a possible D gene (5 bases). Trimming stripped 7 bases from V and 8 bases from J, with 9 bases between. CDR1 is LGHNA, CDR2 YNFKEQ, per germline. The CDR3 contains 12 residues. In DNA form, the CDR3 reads TGTGCCAGCAACGAAGGGGATTCACCCCTCCACTTT. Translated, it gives CASNEGDSPLHF.

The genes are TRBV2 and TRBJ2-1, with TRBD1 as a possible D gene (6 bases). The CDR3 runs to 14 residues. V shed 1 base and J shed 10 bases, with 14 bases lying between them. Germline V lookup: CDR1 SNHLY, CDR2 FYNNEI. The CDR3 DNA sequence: TGTGCCAGCAGTGAAGTAAGGGGGACGGGCGAGCAGTTCTTC. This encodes CASSEVRGTGEQFF.

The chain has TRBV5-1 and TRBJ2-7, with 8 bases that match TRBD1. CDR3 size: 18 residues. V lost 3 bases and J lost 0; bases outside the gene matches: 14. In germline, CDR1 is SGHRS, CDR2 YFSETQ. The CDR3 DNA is TGCGCCAGCAGCTGGGAGACAGGGGTCCATAGCCGCTCCTACGAGCAGTACTTC. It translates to CASSWETGVHSRSYEQYF.

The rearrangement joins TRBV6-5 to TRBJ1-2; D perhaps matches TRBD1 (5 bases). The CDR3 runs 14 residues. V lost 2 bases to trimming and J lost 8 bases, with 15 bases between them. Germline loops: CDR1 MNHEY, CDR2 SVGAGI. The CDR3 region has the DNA TGTGCCAGCAGTTACGTCAGGGATCGCGAAGGCTACACCTTC. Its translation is CASSYVRDREGYTF.